The rows below give T cell receptor beta chains drawn from one sample of a study of graft-versus-host responses after intestinal transplantation. Libraries were prepared by immunoSEQ multiplex PCR; TCRdb keeps only in-frame clonotypes and omits some of them. Of 85,000 to 95,000 clones in the sample, 85% to 95% were seen once. The antigens these receptors bind are not known. This sample comprised unstimulated CD8+ T cells sorted from spleen or lymph node cells, obtained before intestinal transplant. The receptors were gathered from a human donor who received an intestinal transplant. CDR3s include the opening cysteine and the closing phenylalanine or tryptophan. Each record gives: J gene, V gene, D gene, clone size, CDR3 DNA, CDR3 protein. A D gene is named only where the DNA matches it firmly. A row's size may be missing; if present it is once, few, many or a size class.

J gene: TRBJ2-7; V gene: TRBV6-5; D gene: TRBD1; clone size: NA; CDR3 DNA: TGTGCCAGCATCTTAACTCGGGACAGGCCCTACGAGCAGTACTTC; CDR3 protein: CASILTRDRPYEQYF
J gene: TRBJ2-1; V gene: TRBV12-5; D gene: TRBD2; clone size: NA; CDR3 DNA: TGTGCTAGTGGTCCCAATCGACTAGCGGGGGGCAAAAATGAGCAGTTCTTC; CDR3 protein: CASGPNRLAGGKNEQFF
J gene: TRBJ2-7; V gene: TRBV11-2; D gene: NA; clone size: NA; CDR3 DNA: TGTGCCAGCAGCTTAGAGGCGGTGAGCTCCTACGAGCAGTACTTC; CDR3 protein: CASSLEAVSSYEQYF
J gene: TRBJ2-7; V gene: TRBV12-5; D gene: TRBD2; clone size: NA; CDR3 DNA: TGTGCTAGTAGCGCGGGGGAGTACGAGCAGTACTTC; CDR3 protein: CASSAGEYEQYF
J gene: TRBJ2-1; V gene: TRBV29-1; D gene: NA; clone size: NA; CDR3 DNA: TGCAGCGTTCGTCAGGGAGGCAATGAGCAGTTCTTC; CDR3 protein: CSVRQGGNEQFF
J gene: TRBJ2-3; V gene: TRBV14; D gene: NA; clone size: NA; CDR3 DNA: TGTGCCAGCAGCCAAGATGGAGGGGGGGGTACAGATACGCAGTATTTT; CDR3 protein: CASSQDGGGGTDTQYF
J gene: TRBJ2-3; V gene: TRBV27; D gene: TRBD1; clone size: NA; CDR3 DNA: TGTGCCAGCAGTTGGGGACAGGGAATAGATACGCAGTATTTT; CDR3 protein: CASSWGQGIDTQYF
J gene: TRBJ2-5; V gene: TRBV27; D gene: NA; clone size: NA; CDR3 DNA: TGTGCCAGCATTCCCTATCAAGAGACCCAGTACTTC; CDR3 protein: CASIPYQETQYF
J gene: TRBJ1-5; V gene: TRBV12-5; D gene: TRBD1; clone size: once; CDR3 DNA: TGTGCTAGTGGTTTGGGGACAGGGAGTAATAGCAATCAGCCCCAGCATTTT; CDR3 protein: CASGLGTGSNSNQPQHF
J gene: TRBJ2-3; V gene: TRBV11-2; D gene: NA; clone size: NA; CDR3 DNA: TGTGCCAGCAGCTTATCGGGCGGGAGCACAGATACGCAGTATTTT; CDR3 protein: CASSLSGGSTDTQYF
J gene: TRBJ2-7; V gene: TRBV13; D gene: TRBD2; clone size: NA; CDR3 DNA: TGTGCCAGCAGCTTAGGTAGCGGGGCCCAGAACTACGAGCAGTACTTC; CDR3 protein: CASSLGSGAQNYEQYF
J gene: TRBJ1-1; V gene: TRBV9; D gene: TRBD1; clone size: NA; CDR3 DNA: TGTGCCAGCAGCCCCCGACAGGGAGAAGCTTTCTTT; CDR3 protein: CASSPRQGEAFF
J gene: TRBJ1-2; V gene: TRBV19; D gene: NA; clone size: NA; CDR3 DNA: TGTGCCAGTAGTACGCGACAGGTAAATCGAGACCCGGACTATGGCTACACCTTC; CDR3 protein: CASSTRQVNRDPDYGYTF
J gene: TRBJ1-1; V gene: TRBV12-5; D gene: NA; clone size: NA; CDR3 DNA: TGTGCTAGTGGCGTCCGCGGGGGGCAGACTGAAGCTTTCTTT; CDR3 protein: CASGVRGGQTEAFF
J gene: TRBJ2-1; V gene: TRBV6-1; D gene: NA; clone size: NA; CDR3 DNA: TGTGCCACCCGTGCTCCTAGGTCCGATGAGCAGTTCTTC; CDR3 protein: CATRAPRSDEQFF
J gene: TRBJ2-2; V gene: TRBV29-1; D gene: TRBD1; clone size: once; CDR3 DNA: TGCAGCGTTGTCGGGACAGGTGCCCACGGGGAGCTGTTTTTT; CDR3 protein: CSVVGTGAHGELFF
J gene: TRBJ2-7; V gene: TRBV2; D gene: TRBD2; clone size: NA; CDR3 DNA: TGTGCCAGCAGTGATTCCCTAGCGGGGGGCTCCTACGAGCAGTACTTC; CDR3 protein: CASSDSLAGGSYEQYF
J gene: TRBJ1-2; V gene: TRBV6-5; D gene: NA; clone size: once; CDR3 DNA: TGTGCCAGCAGTTCGTACAGGGCAGACTATGGCTACACCTTC; CDR3 protein: CASSSYRADYGYTF
J gene: TRBJ2-7; V gene: TRBV11-2; D gene: TRBD2; clone size: NA; CDR3 DNA: TGTGCCAGCAGCTTTGCCTTAGCGGGGGCCTACGAGCAGTACTTC; CDR3 protein: CASSFALAGAYEQYF
J gene: TRBJ2-2; V gene: TRBV4-3; D gene: TRBD1; clone size: once; CDR3 DNA: TGCGCCAGCAGCCCCTCCGGGACAGGGTACACCGGGGAGCTGTTTTTT; CDR3 protein: CASSPSGTGYTGELFF
J gene: TRBJ2-7; V gene: TRBV7-9; D gene: NA; clone size: NA; CDR3 DNA: TGTGCCAGCACGAAAACCGGGGGTTCCTACGAGCAGTACTTC; CDR3 protein: CASTKTGGSYEQYF
J gene: TRBJ2-2; V gene: TRBV29-1; D gene: TRBD1; clone size: NA; CDR3 DNA: TGCAGCGTTGAAGTAACAGGGGTTGCGGGGAACACCGGGGAGCTGTTTTTT; CDR3 protein: CSVEVTGVAGNTGELFF
J gene: TRBJ1-6; V gene: TRBV4-3; D gene: NA; clone size: NA; CDR3 DNA: TGCGCCAGCAGCCAAGAACGGGGTGTTAATTCACCCCTCCACTTT; CDR3 protein: CASSQERGVNSPLHF
J gene: TRBJ1-1; V gene: TRBV11-2; D gene: TRBD1; clone size: NA; CDR3 DNA: TGTGCCAGCAGCTTAGGAGGGGGCAAGACTGAAGCTTTCTTT; CDR3 protein: CASSLGGGKTEAFF
J gene: TRBJ2-7; V gene: TRBV6-1; D gene: NA; clone size: few; CDR3 DNA: TGTGCCAGCAGTGCCTGGGACATCTCGGCCGAGCAGTACTTC; CDR3 protein: CASSAWDISAEQYF
J gene: TRBJ1-1; V gene: TRBV30; D gene: NA; clone size: NA; CDR3 DNA: TGTGCCTGGGTACTAGGCGCTGAAGCTTTCTTT; CDR3 protein: CAWVLGAEAFF
J gene: TRBJ1-1; V gene: TRBV7-2; D gene: NA; clone size: NA; CDR3 DNA: TGTGCCAGCAGCCCAAAGAGATGGGACTTGAACACTGAAGCTTTCTTT; CDR3 protein: CASSPKRWDLNTEAFF
J gene: TRBJ2-2; V gene: TRBV4-3; D gene: TRBD1; clone size: NA; CDR3 DNA: TGCGCCAGCAGCCCCGACAGGGACCGCACCGGGGAGCTGTTTTTT; CDR3 protein: CASSPDRDRTGELFF
J gene: TRBJ2-7; V gene: TRBV27; D gene: NA; clone size: once; CDR3 DNA: TGTGCCAGCAGTTTATCCCTAGGGAGCGAGCAGTACTTC; CDR3 protein: CASSLSLGSEQYF
J gene: TRBJ1-5; V gene: TRBV7-8; D gene: NA; clone size: NA; CDR3 DNA: TGTGCCAGCAGCCCAAAAAGACAGGACTTAAGCAATCAGCCCCAGCATTTT; CDR3 protein: CASSPKRQDLSNQPQHF
J gene: TRBJ2-3; V gene: TRBV30; D gene: TRBD1; clone size: NA; CDR3 DNA: TGTGCCTGGACCCCTCTGTCAGGGGGTACAGATACGCAGTATTTT; CDR3 protein: CAWTPLSGGTDTQYF
J gene: TRBJ1-1; V gene: TRBV7-2; D gene: TRBD1; clone size: NA; CDR3 DNA: TGTGCCAGCAGCTTAAGGGACAGCCCCGGGGGCACTGAAGCTTTCTTT; CDR3 protein: CASSLRDSPGGTEAFF
J gene: TRBJ2-3; V gene: TRBV6-6; D gene: TRBD2; clone size: NA; CDR3 DNA: TGTGCCAGCAGTCGGGGGGGCCGCACAGATACGCAGTATTTT; CDR3 protein: CASSRGGRTDTQYF
J gene: TRBJ2-1; V gene: TRBV4-3; D gene: NA; clone size: NA; CDR3 DNA: TGCGCCAGCAGCCAAGATTGGCAGGCGAACAATGAGCAGTTCTTC; CDR3 protein: CASSQDWQANNEQFF
J gene: TRBJ1-1; V gene: TRBV7-2; D gene: NA; clone size: NA; CDR3 DNA: TGTGCCAGCAGCCCATCCTACGTCACTGAAGCTTTCTTT; CDR3 protein: CASSPSYVTEAFF
J gene: TRBJ2-7; V gene: TRBV27; D gene: TRBD2; clone size: NA; CDR3 DNA: TGTGCCAGCAGTTACCGCGCGTCCCCAGGGGAGGCGGGAGGCTACGAGCAGTACTTC; CDR3 protein: CASSYRASPGEAGGYEQYF
J gene: TRBJ1-1; V gene: TRBV4-3; D gene: NA; clone size: once; CDR3 DNA: TGCGCCAGCAGCCGAGGACAGACAGAGACTGAAGCTTTCTTT; CDR3 protein: CASSRGQTETEAFF
J gene: TRBJ1-1; V gene: TRBV6-5; D gene: NA; clone size: NA; CDR3 DNA: TGTGCCAGCAGTTCGACAGAGAACACTGAAGCTTTCTTT; CDR3 protein: CASSSTENTEAFF
J gene: TRBJ2-3; V gene: TRBV6-6; D gene: NA; clone size: once; CDR3 DNA: TGTGCCAGCAGTTACTCAGGGGGCACAGATACGCAGTATTTT; CDR3 protein: CASSYSGGTDTQYF
J gene: TRBJ2-7; V gene: TRBV21-1; D gene: NA; clone size: NA; CDR3 DNA: TGTGCCAGCAGCCTCCGAGCCGAGCAGTACTTC; CDR3 protein: CASSLRAEQYF
J gene: TRBJ1-6; V gene: TRBV19; D gene: NA; clone size: NA; CDR3 DNA: TGTGCTACGGGAGCATACTCCTATAATTCACCCCTCCACTTT; CDR3 protein: CATGAYSYNSPLHF
J gene: TRBJ2-7; V gene: TRBV7-9; D gene: NA; clone size: once; CDR3 DNA: TGTGCCAGCACCCGACAGGCGAACTCCTACGAGCAGTACTTC; CDR3 protein: CASTRQANSYEQYF
J gene: TRBJ1-1; V gene: TRBV7-9; D gene: NA; clone size: NA; CDR3 DNA: TGTGCCAGCAGCGCAATACAGGGAACTGAAGCTTTCTTT; CDR3 protein: CASSAIQGTEAFF
J gene: TRBJ2-1; V gene: TRBV4-1; D gene: NA; clone size: NA; CDR3 DNA: TGCGCCAGCAGCCAAGTAGGAGAAGCGGAAAATGAGCAGTTCTTC; CDR3 protein: CASSQVGEAENEQFF
J gene: TRBJ1-1; V gene: TRBV4-3; D gene: TRBD1; clone size: once; CDR3 DNA: TGCGCCAGCAGCCAAGGACAGGGAACTGAAGCTTTCTTT; CDR3 protein: CASSQGQGTEAFF
J gene: TRBJ1-1; V gene: TRBV28; D gene: TRBD1; clone size: NA; CDR3 DNA: TGTGCCAGCAGTCTCCGGGACAGTATAAACACTGAAGCTTTCTTT; CDR3 protein: CASSLRDSINTEAFF
J gene: TRBJ2-1; V gene: TRBV27; D gene: TRBD2; clone size: NA; CDR3 DNA: TGTGCCAGCAGCGGAATTTGGGAGCGGGGTCCTTACAATGAGCAGTTCTTC; CDR3 protein: CASSGIWERGPYNEQFF
J gene: TRBJ2-1; V gene: TRBV2; D gene: TRBD1; clone size: NA; CDR3 DNA: TGTGCCAGCAGTGACCAGGACAGGGGGGGTGAGCAGTTCTTC; CDR3 protein: CASSDQDRGGEQFF
J gene: TRBJ2-5; V gene: TRBV10-2; D gene: TRBD2; clone size: NA; CDR3 DNA: TGCGCCAGCAGCTCTTCCGGGACTAGCCCTCCTACTCAAGAGACCCAGTACTTC; CDR3 protein: CASSSSGTSPPTQETQYF
J gene: TRBJ2-7; V gene: TRBV4-1; D gene: TRBD1; clone size: NA; CDR3 DNA: TGCGCCAGCAGCCTCCGGGACAGCAGCTCCTACGAGCAGTACTTC; CDR3 protein: CASSLRDSSSYEQYF
J gene: TRBJ2-7; V gene: TRBV30; D gene: TRBD2; clone size: NA; CDR3 DNA: TGTGCCTGCGAAATCATTACCGGGACTAGCGGGAGATACGAGCAGTACTTC; CDR3 protein: CACEIITGTSGRYEQYF
J gene: TRBJ1-1; V gene: TRBV6-5; D gene: NA; clone size: once; CDR3 DNA: TGTGCCAGCAGTTATGGAGCCCCGAACACTGAAGCTTTCTTT; CDR3 protein: CASSYGAPNTEAFF
J gene: TRBJ1-1; V gene: TRBV29-1; D gene: TRBD1; clone size: NA; CDR3 DNA: TGCAGCGTTGTGGGTGGGACAGGAAACACTGAAGCTTTCTTT; CDR3 protein: CSVVGGTGNTEAFF
J gene: TRBJ2-7; V gene: TRBV10-3; D gene: TRBD1; clone size: NA; CDR3 DNA: TGTGCCATCAGTGAGTCGCTTCTGGCAGGGGGCTCCTACGAGCAGTACTTC; CDR3 protein: CAISESLLAGGSYEQYF